This T cell receptor (beta chain) comes out of a study of T cell repertoires in cytomegalovirus infection (dated by TCRdb to the late 2010s). With regard to the full study: Donor HLA type was relevant to the analysis, as public TCR beta signatures indicated carriage of CMV infection together with the matching HLA type. Results and caveats for the whole study, not just this receptor: The ex vivo response was dominated by HLA-C-restricted CMV-specific TCR beta clonotypes, which also provided the single most frequent clonotype in two of eight donors. Carriers of CMV infection plus the relevant HLA type were discriminated by the cumulative frequency of public TCR beta family members in the study cohort and in an independent roughly 400-donor cohort.

From the cysteine up to the phenylalanine, the CDR3 has a length of 14 residues. The DNA shown is the 42-base CDR3, in frame from base 1. Sequences MDHEN (CDR1) and SYDVKM (CDR2) are obtained from the germline V gene. At the junction V is shortened by 5 bases and J by 2 bases, with 13 bases in between. This clonotype was counted ten times or more. Its binding antigen is unknown. No much larger clone is present one base from it, and per-base qualities are unavailable. For sequencing, an Illumina HiSeq 1500 was employed. TCRdb reprocessing: public reads trimmed at Q25 with fastp, clones called with MiXCR, in-frame beta chains kept. For every CDR3 protein sequence, its rows merge into one entry that carries the most common genes and DNA. The table for this sample lists roughly 130,000 distinct CDR3 sequences; approximately 9.2% of them were counted only once. The ten largest clones capture about 9.4% of the sample.

Rearrangement joined TRBV28 to TRBJ2-7; the D region possibly corresponds to TRBD1 (6 bases align). Sequences were obtained from PBMCs. This sequence was found in a human donor in good health (CMV status not recorded). Some clones in this sample may be carry-over from other donors' samples. In nucleotide form, the sequence is TGTGCCAGCAGTCGTTCAGGGGACCCCTACGAGCAGTACTTC. Its translation is CASSRSGDPYEQYF.